Below, 21 T cell receptor beta chains from the same sample are listed, as sequenced in a study of Ad26.COV2.S vaccination and SARS-CoV-2 variants. Using immunoSEQ multiplex PCR, the repertoire was profiled, and TCRdb retains in-frame clones only, with some absent. The sample lists about half a million clones, 89% occurring once. Specified treatment: approximately 18 received Ad26.COV2.S at low or high dose, single or two shots; several received placebo; per-sample allocation not given. Collection of the samples took place on day 63 after the first injection of vaccine or placebo. The sequenced sample was peripheral blood, obtained in a trial of Ad26.COV2.S vaccine versus placebo. Every receptor here comes from a person between 18 and 59 years old who received the Ad26.COV2.S COVID-19 vaccine or a placebo.

This clone occurred once. The J gene is TRBJ1-5, the V gene TRBV28; D not resolved. V dropped 3 bases and J dropped 1 base, with 7 bases sitting between them. The germline CDR1 and CDR2 sequences are MDHEN and SYDVKM. CDR3 length: 14 residues. The CDR3 DNA is TGTGCCAGCAGTTTTACGGGGAGCAATCAGCCCCAGCATTTT. Its protein is CASSFTGSNQPQHF. Combining the CDR3 with reference TRBV28 and TRBJ1-5 gives the whole variable domain DVKVTQSSRYLVKRTGEKVFLECVQDMDHENMFWYRQDPGLGLRLIYFSYDVKMKEKGDIPEGYSVSREKKERFSLILESASTNQTSMYLCASSFTGSNQPQHFGDGTRLSIL.

This chain uses TRBV6-5 with TRBJ1-1; D might be TRBD1 (5 bases). This CDR3 is 14 amino acids long. Germline V gene data show CDR1 as MNHEY and CDR2 as SVGAGI. V shed 2 bases and J shed 2 bases, with 9 bases lying between them. CDR3 nucleotide sequence: TGTGCCAGCAGTTACGGAGGGGCCAACACTGAAGCTTTCTTT. This translates into CASSYGGANTEAFF.

This clone was observed once. The V gene is TRBV27, the J gene TRBJ1-2, with D perhaps matching TRBD1 (6 bases). The CDR3 consists of 14 residues. Looked up from germline, CDR1 is MNHEY and CDR2 is SMNVEV (reference sequence). V lost 5 bases to trimming and J lost 8 bases, with 18 bases between them. CDR3 in amino acids: CASSPRRGGIGYTF. The DNA for the CDR3 is TGTGCCAGCAGTCCCCGAAGGGGGGGAATAGGCTACACCTTC.

V gene TRBV10-1 combines with J gene TRBJ2-7, with D unclear. The V gene's germline CDR1 is WNHNN and CDR2 SYGVQD (reference sequence). Trimming removed 2 bases at V and 2 bases at J, with 10 bases between. The CDR3 is made up of 14 amino acids. The CDR3 loop is CASSEGRRPYEQYF. CDR3 nucleotide sequence: TGCGCCAGCAGTGAGGGGCGCCGACCCTACGAGCAGTACTTC.

The rearrangement uses TRBV30 and TRBJ1-2; TRBD1 agrees at 8 bases. Per germline, CDR1 GTSNPN and CDR2 SVGIG (reference sequence). Trimming removed 4 bases from V and 3 bases from J; junction bases left unmatched: 4. This CDR3 spans 13 amino acids. The CDR3 protein is CAWKGQEDYGYTF. The CDR3 bases are TGTGCCTGGAAGGGACAGGAGGACTATGGCTACACCTTC. The full variable domain, with the rest looked up from reference TRBV30 and TRBJ1-2, is SQTIHQWPATLVQPVGSPLSLECTVEGTSNPNLYWYRQAAGRGLQLLFYSVGIGQISSEVPQNLSASRPQDRQFILSSKKLLLSDSGFYLCAWKGQEDYGYTFGSGTRLTVV.

The chain joins TRBV30 to TRBJ2-1, with D tentatively TRBD2 (6 bases). The CDR3 has 13 residues. From germline, CDR1 is GTSNPN and CDR2 SVGIG (reference sequence). Trimming cost V 5 bases and J 4 bases, with 12 bases left between them. For the CDR3, the DNA is TGTGCCTGGCGGAGGGGCGCTTACAATGAGCAGTTCTTC. Encoded protein: CAWRRGAYNEQFF.

Here the CDR3 DNA reads TGTGCCAGCAGCTTAGCATCAGGACTAGCGGAATCCTACGAGCAGTACTTC. Its translation: CASSLASGLAESYEQYF. The chain uses TRBV7-2 and TRBJ2-7; 10 bases match TRBD2. The germline CDR1 and CDR2 sequences are SGHTA and FQGNSA. The CDR3 consists of 17 residues. Trimming removed 0 bases from V and 1 base from J; junction bases left unmatched: 6.

The rearrangement uses TRBV9 and TRBJ2-1; the D is unclear. Germline V lookup: CDR1 SGDLS, CDR2 YYNGEE. The CDR3 loop spans 14 amino acids. Trimming cost V 0 bases and J 8 bases, with 12 bases left between them. The CDR3 here is CASSVVQSVDEQFF. CDR3 coding DNA: TGTGCCAGCAGCGTAGTACAGTCGGTCGATGAGCAGTTCTTC.

On this clone: The same CDR3 is also encoded by other DNA sequences in this sample. The genes are TRBV12-3 or TRBV12-4 and TRBJ1-2; D gene ambiguous. The CDR3 extends over 11 amino acids. The V end was cut by 1 base, the J end by 4 bases, with 1 base between. CDR3: CASSLGYGYTF. The DNA of the CDR3 is TGTGCCAGCAGTTTAGGCTATGGCTACACCTTC.

The chain combines TRBV6-5 with TRBJ2-7; D is uncertain. CDR1 is MNHEY, CDR2 SVGAGI, per germline. Deletions cut 5 bases from V and 2 bases from J, with 13 bases between. The CDR3 runs to 14 residues. The CDR3 region has the DNA TGTGCCAGCAGTAAGACCTCCTCGACCTACGAGCAGTACTTC. Its translation is CASSKTSSTYEQYF.

This clone showed up just once. The chain joins TRBV28 to TRBJ1-4, with a possible D match to TRBD1 (6 bases). CDR1 MDHEN and CDR2 SYDVKM come from the germline V gene. The CDR3 runs 15 residues. V lost 3 bases, J lost 5 bases, and 13 bases lay in between. Here the CDR3 reads CASSLWGTSNEKLFF. The CDR3 DNA is TGTGCCAGCAGTTTGTGGGGGACAAGCAATGAAAAACTGTTTTTT.

This clone was recorded once. This chain uses TRBV28 with TRBJ1-1; D not certain. Deletions cut 3 bases from V and 10 bases from J, with 15 bases between. Germline V gene sequence: CDR1 MDHEN, CDR2 SYDVKM. The CDR3 runs 13 residues. The CDR3 sequence is CASSFLVGGGAFF. CDR3 nucleotide sequence: TGTGCCAGCAGTTTCTTGGTGGGCGGCGGAGCTTTCTTT.

This rearrangement joins TRBV5-1 to TRBJ2-7, with 8 bases lining up with TRBD1. After removal of 0 bases from V and 1 base from J, the junction contained 9 bases not matched to a gene. CDR1 and CDR2 from the germline V gene are SGHRS and YFSETQ. The CDR3 extends over 17 amino acids. CDR3: CASSLAPSGGESYEQYF. Here the CDR3 DNA reads TGCGCCAGCAGCTTGGCCCCCTCAGGGGGCGAATCCTACGAGCAGTACTTC.

This clone was counted a few times. Written as DNA, the CDR3 is TGTGCCAGCAGTTTTCTAATTTTCCGTCATGGCTACACCTTC. This gives the protein CASSFLIFRHGYTF. J is TRBJ1-2 and V is TRBV28; D is unresolved. This CDR3 is built from 14 residues. Germline CDR1 MDHEN, CDR2 SYDVKM. The ends were cut back, 3 bases at V and 6 bases at J, with 14 bases in the middle.

The chain combines TRBV7-2 with TRBJ2-4, with D possibly TRBD2 on 6 matching bases. The germline V gene has CDR1 SGHTA and CDR2 FQGNSA. Trimming left V 5 bases short and J 0 bases short, with 11 bases between. The CDR3 has 15 amino acids. The CDR3 region has the DNA TGTGCCAGCAGCCCTTCGGGGGAAGCCAAAAACATTCAGTACTTC. It yields the protein CASSPSGEAKNIQYF.

The chain has TRBV6-5 and TRBJ1-1; TRBD1 aligns across 7 bases. Germline V gives CDR1 MNHEY, CDR2 SVGAGI. The CDR3 loop spans 14 amino acids. The trim removed 6 bases at V and 5 bases at J, leaving 9 bases unmatched. CDR3 region: CASSQDRRGTEAFF. CDR3 DNA sequence: TGTGCCAGCAGCCAGGACAGGCGGGGAACTGAAGCTTTCTTT.

The genes are TRBV10-2 and TRBJ2-7; 10 bases match TRBD1. V lost 6 bases and J lost 2; bases outside the gene matches: 7. This CDR3 contains 15 residues. From germline, CDR1 is WSHSY and CDR2 SAAADI. This CDR3 is CASSDDRGRTYEQYF. The CDR3 coding sequence is TGCGCCAGCAGCGACGACAGGGGGCGCACCTACGAGCAGTACTTC.

This clone was found once. V and J are TRBV7-9 and TRBJ2-2; no reliable D call. The V gene's germline CDR1 is SEHNR and CDR2 FQNEAQ (reference sequence). The CDR3 is 13 residues long. V dropped 4 bases and J dropped 7 bases, with 10 bases sitting between them. In DNA form, the CDR3 reads TGTGCCAGCAGCTCCTACTCGGTCGGGGAGCTGTTTTTT. Translated: CASSSYSVGELFF.

CDR3 residues: CASSFPGANVLTF. In DNA form, the CDR3 reads TGTGCCAGCAGTTTCCCTGGGGCCAACGTCCTGACTTTC. The rearrangement uses TRBV28 and TRBJ2-6; D not resolved. The CDR3 is made up of 13 amino acids. CDR1 MDHEN and CDR2 SYDVKM come from the germline V gene. The ends were cut back, 3 bases at V and 2 bases at J, with 2 bases in the middle.

This clone was found a few times. The chain links TRBV10-3 to TRBJ1-3; D remains unclear. The CDR3 has 13 residues. Germline values: CDR1 ENHRY, CDR2 SYGVKD. The ends were cut back, 4 bases at V and 2 bases at J, with 6 bases in the middle. CDR3 bases: TGTGCCATCAGTGGCGAACCTGGAAACACCATATATTTT. It codes for CAISGEPGNTIYF.

CDR3 DNA sequence: TGTGCCAGCAGCCTAAGGACAGCCTACACAGATACGCAGTATTTT. Its protein is CASSLRTAYTDTQYF. The chain combines TRBV7-9 with TRBJ2-3, with D tentatively TRBD1 (6 bases). Trimming cost V 5 bases and J 2 bases, with 14 bases left between them. The germline gives CDR1 SEHNR, CDR2 FQNEAQ (reference sequence). This CDR3 spans 15 amino acids. Full variable domain (remainder filled in from reference TRBV7-9 and TRBJ2-3): DTGVSQNPRHKITKRGQNVTFRCDPISEHNRLYWYRQTLGQGPEFLTYFQNEAQLEKSRLLSDRFSAERPKGSFSTLEIQRTEQGDSAMYLCASSLRTAYTDTQYFGPGTRLTVL.